The present T cell receptor beta chain was sequenced within a study of cytomegalovirus exposure and HLA in healthy donors. Study-level points and caveats: It was reported in a later analysis that an Asian-associated ancestry cluster showed fewer N-insertions than the roughly 670-donor mean.

The study ran its PCR with 60 Vbeta and 13 Jbeta primers. In the original analysis: Later, 65 million to 85 million unique TCR beta chains were counted in an analysis, and some 9.9 million of them were shared. The assay was immunoSEQ multiplex PCR, and TCRdb's table has in-frame clones only and misses some. V and J calls and clone size are those listed in that table; D and trimming were worked out from the DNA. The sample has more than 100,000 clones, about two thirds seen once; the top ten hold 4.2%. In the case of this clone: Its antigen is as yet unknown.

CDR3 size: 14 residues. Trimming left V 4 bases short and J 3 bases short, with 10 bases between. CDR1 SGHRS and CDR2 YFSETQ come from the germline V gene. The receptor was isolated from a man in his fifties or sixties in good health and CMV-seropositive. Sequenced sample: PBMCs. The chain uses TRBV5-1 and TRBJ1-4; perhaps TRBD1 as D (5 bases). The CDR3 DNA is TGCGCCAGCAGCGATGACAGCCCTAATGAAAAACTGTTTTTT. It is translated as CASSDDSPNEKLFF.